The present entry profiles one T cell receptor beta chain with its context. Its antigen is not known. The record originates from a study of shared clonotypes between healthy human individuals. Clones were sequenced by immunoSEQ multiplex PCR, and TCRdb holds only the in-frame ones, with some missing. This repertoire shows some 500,000 clones, approximately 95% found once; its top ten account for under 0.06%. Regarding the study as a whole: A limitation of the genetic and exposure-history diversity represented arose from few donors. When compared with the clonotypes that were shared by all four sorted-subset donors, the non-shared clonotypes turned out to have lower generation probabilities. An anticipated effect of sequencing depth on clonotype sharing among donors was recognized.

The study separated CD4+ cells into CD45RA+ naive and CD45RA-negative memory subsets. Germline CDR1 SGHRS, CDR2 YFSETQ. The CDR3 consists of 13 residues. The ends were cut back, 4 bases at V and 4 bases at J, with 11 bases in the middle. Sequencing used naive CD4+ T cells sorted from blood. Regarding subset: CD45RA+ positively selected. J is TRBJ1-2 and V is TRBV5-1, with TRBD1 as a possible D gene (5 bases). The receptor was derived from a woman in her twenties or thirties in good health. The DNA for the CDR3 is TGCGCCAGCAGCCCCGGGGCAAGCTATGGCTACACCTTC. Translated, it gives CASSPGASYGYTF.